These 25 T cell receptor beta chains were sequenced from one sample in a study of blood T cell repertoires in COVID-19. Method: immunoSEQ multiplex PCR; TCRdb's copy keeps in-frame clones and lacks some. Here the sample spans roughly 120,000 clones, about 85% being singletons. Sequences were obtained from peripheral blood. Source of these receptors: a man between 65 and 79 years old with acute or convalescent COVID-19.

This sequence joins TRBV7-8 and TRBJ1-5; D unclear. CDR3 length equals 13 residues. Trimming pared 5 bases from V and 5 bases from J, leaving 10 bases between. Germline CDR1 and CDR2: SGHVS and FQNEAQ. CDR3 amino acids: CASSLQRDQPQHF. The CDR3 DNA reads as TGTGCCAGCAGCCTGCAGAGGGATCAGCCCCAGCATTTT.

This chain joins TRBV7-8 and TRBJ2-1; possible D gene TRBD2, 5 bases. V was shortened by 5 bases and J by 3 bases, with 14 bases between the two germline ends. Germline V CDR1 and CDR2: SGHVS, FQNEAQ. The CDR3 is 15 amino acids. In nucleotides, the CDR3 is TGTGCCAGCAGCCTGGCGGGTGGACTCTACAATGAGCAGTTCTTC. Translating it yields CASSLAGGLYNEQFF.

The chain's CDR3 is CASSLSWDRPYNEQFF. The DNA for the CDR3 is TGCGCCAGCAGCTTGTCGTGGGACAGGCCCTACAATGAGCAGTTCTTC. The genes are TRBV5-1 and TRBJ2-1; 8 positions agree with TRBD1. This CDR3 has 16 amino acids. Germline CDR1 SGHRS, CDR2 YFSETQ. The V and J ends lost 1 base and 2 bases, in that order; junction bases with no gene match: 5.

In its sample, this clone was seen once. This chain uses TRBV11-2 with TRBJ1-1, with TRBD1 identical over 8 bases. There are 14 residues in the CDR3. V lost 4 bases, J lost 2 bases, and 3 bases stayed unmatched. Germline V gene data show CDR1 as SGHAT and CDR2 as FQNNGV. The CDR3 is CASSWTGPNTEAFF. In nucleotides, the CDR3 is TGTGCCAGCAGCTGGACAGGGCCTAACACTGAAGCTTTCTTT.

V usage is TRBV5-1 and J usage is TRBJ1-5; D possibly corresponds to TRBD1 (5 bases). The germline V and J ends were trimmed by 4 bases and 2 bases, with 13 bases remaining between them. Germline V gene data show CDR1 as SGHRS and CDR2 as YFSETQ. CDR3 length: 15 amino acids. This chain's CDR3 is CASSLPGVGNQPQHF. The CDR3, as DNA: TGCGCCAGCAGCCTGCCGGGGGTAGGCAATCAGCCCCAGCATTTT.

This sequence joins TRBV21-1 and TRBJ2-5; TRBD2 is taken as the D call from the table, unchecked against the DNA. TRBV21-1 is a pseudogene. CDR3 length: 14 amino acids. The CDR3 loop is CADRRGGSQETQYF. The CDR3 bases are TGTGCCGACCGTCGCGGGGGATCCCAAGAGACCCAGTACTTC.

Concerning this clone itself: The sample holds other DNA sequences that translate to the same CDR3. The chain uses TRBV9 and TRBJ1-3; weak D call: TRBD1 (5 bases). The CDR3 runs 14 residues. Germline V CDR1 and CDR2: SGDLS, YYNGEE. V was cut by 0 bases and J by 4 bases, with 8 bases left in between. The CDR3 bases are TGTGCCAGCAGCGTAGAGGCAGGGGGAAACACCATATATTTT. Its protein is CASSVEAGGNTIYF.

The chain recombines TRBV15 with TRBJ1-4, with 9 bases matching TRBD1. The CDR3 consists of 16 residues. After removal of 2 bases from V and 8 bases from J, the junction contained 9 bases not matched to a gene. Germline V gives CDR1 LNHNV, CDR2 YYDKDF (reference sequence). The CDR3 bases are TGTGCCACCAGCAGAAGTATGGGACAGGGCGAGGAAAAACTGTTTTTT. It encodes CATSRSMGQGEEKLFF.

The genes are TRBV3-1 (or the pseudogene TRBV3-2) and TRBJ2-1, with TRBD2 as a possible D gene (5 bases). The ends were cut back, 3 bases at V and 0 bases at J, with 12 bases in the middle. The CDR3 covers 16 residues. Germline CDR1 is LGHDT and CDR2 is YNNKEL (reference sequence). As DNA, the CDR3 is TGTGCCAGCAGCCACCACGGGAAAAGCTCCTACAATGAGCAGTTCTTC. Amino acid sequence: CASSHHGKSSYNEQFF.

The V and J genes are TRBV4-1 and TRBJ1-1; possibly TRBD1 for D (5 bases). The length of the CDR3 is 15 residues. Germline-derived CDR1 and CDR2 are MGHRA and YSYEKL. Trimming took off 2 bases at V and 10 bases at J, with 20 bases between the two ends. Here the CDR3 reads CASSQPQGKSSPAFF. CDR3 coding DNA: TGCGCCAGCAGCCAACCCCAGGGAAAAAGTTCCCCAGCTTTCTTT.

V is TRBV4-1 and J is TRBJ1-1; D is ambiguous. V lost 4 bases and J 3 bases, leaving 15 bases between the germline ends. Germline CDR1 is MGHRA and CDR2 is YSYEKL. This CDR3 contains 15 residues. Here the CDR3 reads CASSPTSAADTEAFF. The CDR3 nucleotides are TGCGCCAGCAGCCCAACCTCGGCGGCCGACACTGAAGCTTTCTTT.

This clone showed up just once. The chain links TRBV5-6 to TRBJ1-4, with TRBD1 matching over 9 bases. The CDR3 extends over 16 amino acids. V trimming: 4 bases; J trimming: 6 bases; junction bases outside the gene matches: 10. Germline CDR1 is SGHDT and CDR2 is YYEEEE. CDR3 amino acids: CASSAKPGQGDEKLFF. The CDR3, as DNA: TGTGCCAGCAGCGCCAAGCCGGGACAGGGAGATGAAAAACTGTTTTTT.

Points on this clone: A single base separates this from a much larger clone, so it may be a read error. The CDR3 nucleotides are TGTGCCAGCAGCTTCCAGGGGGACACTGAAGCTTTCTTT. As protein: CASSFQGDTEAFF. This chain joins TRBV9 and TRBJ1-1; 7 bases agree with TRBD1. V was pared by 4 bases and J by 3 bases, with 3 bases of the junction left unmatched. The CDR3 runs 13 residues. Germline loops: CDR1 SGDLS, CDR2 YYNGEE.

The count of this clone is one. CDR3 sequence reads: CASGAGQGYGYTF. As DNA, the CDR3 is TGTGCCTCCGGAGCGGGACAGGGCTATGGCTACACCTTC. The chain couples TRBV18 to TRBJ1-2; 9 bases match TRBD1. V lost 11 bases to trimming and J lost 4 bases; unmatched junction nucleotides: 8. This CDR3 is built from 13 residues. Per germline, CDR1 KGHSH and CDR2 LQKENI.

V usage is TRBV11-2 and J usage is TRBJ1-2; D possibly corresponds to TRBD1 (6 bases). Trimming shortened V by 5 bases and J by 4 bases, and 17 bases separated the two germline ends. Germline assignment: CDR1 SGHAT and CDR2 FQNNGV. The CDR3 loop spans 15 amino acids. DNA of the CDR3: TGTGCCAGCAGCCCTTTAACAGGGCTCGGCTATGGCTACACCTTC. Its translation: CASSPLTGLGYGYTF.

V gene TRBV30 combines with J gene TRBJ1-2; tentatively, D is TRBD1 (6 bases). V shed 0 bases and J shed 4 bases, with 12 bases lying between them. CDR1 is GTSNPN and CDR2 is SVGIG in the germline V gene (reference sequence). The length of the CDR3 is 14 residues. CDR3 loop: CAWSVGGNPYGYTF. The DNA of the CDR3 is TGTGCCTGGAGTGTAGGGGGAAATCCCTATGGCTACACCTTC.

The chain combines TRBV3-1 (or the pseudogene TRBV3-2) with TRBJ1-1, with TRBD1 identical over 8 bases. Per the germline V gene, CDR1 is LGHDT and CDR2 is YNNKEL (reference sequence). The CDR3 is made up of 15 amino acids. V was clipped by 6 bases and J by 2 bases; unmatched bases: 8. CDR3 in DNA: TGTGCCAGCAGACCGTCCGACAGGGGTAACACTGAAGCTTTCTTT. It yields the protein CASRPSDRGNTEAFF.

The chain joins TRBV10-2 to TRBJ2-1, with D unresolved. V dropped 7 bases and J dropped 6 bases, with 31 bases sitting between them. The CDR3 runs 19 residues. Germline assignment: CDR1 WSHSY and CDR2 SAAADI. The CDR3 region is CASTQTGVGHPPIGNEQFF. The DNA of the CDR3 is TGCGCCAGCACCCAGACCGGAGTCGGCCATCCTCCTATCGGCAATGAGCAGTTCTTC.

The rearrangement joins TRBV7-8 to TRBJ2-3; 8 bases line up with TRBD1. The V gene's germline CDR1 is SGHVS and CDR2 FQNEAQ. Losses at the gene ends were 8 bases for V and 12 bases for J; bases not matched to a gene: 7. The CDR3 loop spans 11 amino acids. CDR3 nucleotide sequence: TGTGCCAGCGGAGGACAGGGTAGCCAGTATTTT. Translation gives CASGGQGSQYF. Based on the CDR3 plus reference TRBV7-8 and TRBJ2-3, the full variable domain is GAGVSQSPRYKVAKRGQDVALRCDPISGHVSLFWYQQALGQGPEFLTYFQNEAQLDKSGLPSDRFFAERPEGSVSTLKIQRTQQEDSAVYLCASGGQGSQYFGPGTRLTVL.

This clone has only a few counts. J is TRBJ1-2 and V is TRBV5-4; tentative D call: TRBD1 (6 bases). Trimming stripped 5 bases from V and 8 bases from J, with 19 bases between. The CDR3 extends over 14 amino acids. Looked up from germline, CDR1 is SGHNT and CDR2 is YYREEE (reference sequence). The CDR3 region is CASSRWGGGQGYTF. For the CDR3, the DNA is TGTGCCAGCAGTCGATGGGGAGGGGGACAAGGCTACACCTTC.

This rearrangement joins TRBV6-1 to TRBJ1-4; TRBD1 aligns across 10 bases. The germline V gene has CDR1 MNHNS and CDR2 SASEGT. CDR3 length: 15 residues. The junction had 9 bases not matched to a gene; V was cut back by 7 bases and J by 7 bases. The CDR3 coding sequence is TGTGCCAGCACCTCCTCGGGGGACAGGGGTGAAAAACTGTTTTTT. Amino acids: CASTSSGDRGEKLFF.

The V and J genes are TRBV28 and TRBJ1-5; possibly TRBD1 for D (6 bases). The CDR3 extends over 15 amino acids. The germline gives CDR1 MDHEN, CDR2 SYDVKM. With 3 bases removed from V and 4 bases from J, the gap between germline ends came to 13 bases. CDR3 DNA sequence: TGTGCCAGCAGTTTGGGCAGGGGAATAAATCAGCCCCAGCATTTT. Amino acids: CASSLGRGINQPQHF.

CDR3 amino acids: CASSPGFSGGIQETQYF. CDR3 sequence (DNA): TGTGCCAGCAGCCCCGGATTTAGCGGGGGGATTCAAGAGACCCAGTACTTC. This chain connects TRBV11-2 to TRBJ2-5, with 10 bases that match TRBD2. There are 17 residues in the CDR3. Germline V gene lookup returns CDR1 SGHAT and CDR2 FQNNGV. V trimming: 5 bases; J trimming: 2 bases; junction bases outside the gene matches: 11.

The chain employs TRBV4-1 and TRBJ2-1, with 14 bases matching TRBD2. Germline V gene sequence: CDR1 MGHRA, CDR2 YSYEKL. The V segment lost 1 base and the J segment 4 bases; nucleotides outside the gene matches: 0. This CDR3 has 16 residues. The CDR3, as DNA: TGCGCCAGCAGCCAAGGACTAGCGGGGGGGTACAATGAGCAGTTCTTC. It translates to CASSQGLAGGYNEQFF.

The rearrangement links TRBV13 to TRBJ1-3, with 10 bases that match TRBD1. The junction had 4 bases not matched to a gene; V was cut back by 2 bases and J by 0 bases. Germline V CDR1 and CDR2: PRHDT, FYEKMQ (reference sequence). The CDR3 sequence is 17 residues long. The CDR3 DNA reads TGTGCCAGCAGCTTAACGGGGACAGGGGTCTCTGGAAACACCATATATTTT. This codes for CASSLTGTGVSGNTIYF.